These 19 T cell receptor beta chains share one sample of origin, sequenced in a study of shared clonotypes between healthy human individuals. TCRdb's copy holds only in-frame clones and misses some; the assay was immunoSEQ multiplex PCR. In the table there are approximately 600,000 clones, 95% of which are singletons. Cells designated naive CD8 were CD45RO-negative and were positively selected for CCR7, with terminally differentiated effector memory CD45RA+ cells excluded. The sequenced sample was naive CD8+ T cells sorted from blood. The origin of the receptors is a woman aged 30 to 39 in good health.

The V call is TRBV7-8, the J call TRBJ2-3; possibly TRBD2 for D (8 bases). Trimming removed 5 bases at V and 5 bases at J, with 26 bases between. Germline V gene data show CDR1 as SGHVS and CDR2 as FQNEAQ. The CDR3 runs 18 residues. This chain's CDR3 is CASSTSLRQGAGEDTQYF. The DNA for the CDR3 is TGTGCCAGCAGCACCTCCCTTCGACAGGGAGCGGGAGAAGATACGCAGTATTTT.

V gene TRBV11-2 combines with J gene TRBJ2-7; possible D gene TRBD1, 6 bases. The CDR3 contains 16 residues. Germline assignment: CDR1 SGHAT and CDR2 FQNNGV. V was shortened by 1 base and J by 4 bases, with 17 bases between the two germline ends. The CDR3 spells CASSLGAGAGIYEQYF. The CDR3 nucleotides are TGTGCCAGCAGCTTAGGGGCAGGGGCTGGAATTTACGAGCAGTACTTC.

The V and J genes are TRBV28 and TRBJ1-5; D possibly corresponds to TRBD1 (5 bases). The CDR3 sequence is 18 residues long. The germline V gene has CDR1 MDHEN and CDR2 SYDVKM. V was trimmed by 8 bases and J by 0 bases, leaving 23 bases between them. CDR3 residues: CASLESWGTEYSNQPQHF. The DNA of the CDR3 is TGTGCCAGCCTTGAGTCCTGGGGGACCGAGTATAGCAATCAGCCCCAGCATTTT.

The chain couples TRBV5-1 to TRBJ1-2; D call uncertain. The CDR3 is 13 residues long. Germline-derived CDR1 and CDR2 are SGHRS and YFSETQ. Trimming removed 4 bases from V and 7 bases from J, with 14 bases in between. The CDR3 DNA reads as TGCGCCAGCAGCACCTCTCGGTCGCGTGGCTACACCTTC. This encodes CASSTSRSRGYTF.

The V gene is TRBV29-1, the J gene TRBJ1-3, with D possibly matching TRBD1 (5 bases). CDR1 and CDR2 from the germline V gene are SQVTM and ANQGSEA. CDR3 length: 12 amino acids. Trimming stripped 4 bases from V and 9 bases from J, with 13 bases between. The CDR3 DNA is TGCAGCGTTGCGGGGCCTCGGGGCACCATATATTTT. Residues: CSVAGPRGTIYF.

The chain carries TRBV25-1 and TRBJ2-7, with 8 bases that match TRBD2. The CDR3 is 16 residues long. Trimming took 0 bases from V and 2 from J; bases not matched to a gene: 6. In germline, CDR1 is MGHDK, CDR2 SYGVNS. For the CDR3, the DNA is TGTGCCAGCAGTGAATACCCCGGGACTAGACCCTACGAGCAGTACTTC. The encoded protein is CASSEYPGTRPYEQYF.

The chain is built from TRBV25-1 and TRBJ2-2; the D is unclear. Germline CDR1 is MGHDK and CDR2 is SYGVNS. V was shortened by 10 bases and J by 4 bases, with 13 bases between the two germline ends. CDR3 size: 13 residues. Here the CDR3 DNA reads TGTGCCATGCTCCATGTTCTCACCGGGGAGCTGTTTTTT. It is translated as CAMLHVLTGELFF.

The chain combines TRBV29-1 with TRBJ2-1; the D is unclear. Germline V CDR1 and CDR2: SQVTM, ANQGSEA. The V and J ends lost 6 bases and 5 bases respectively, with 5 bases between them. CDR3 size: 10 residues. The CDR3 sequence: CSVHDNEQFF. DNA for the CDR3: TGCAGCGTACATGACAATGAGCAGTTCTTC.

The chain uses TRBV19 and TRBJ1-1, with 7 bases that match TRBD1. V shed 1 base and J 0 bases; nucleotides not matched to a gene: 5. Germline loops: CDR1 LNHDA, CDR2 SQIVND (reference sequence). The CDR3 loop spans 16 amino acids. The CDR3 DNA follows: TGTGCCAGTAGTATAGTACCAGGGGGAATGAACACTGAAGCTTTCTTT. Protein sequence: CASSIVPGGMNTEAFF. Full variable domain (rest looked up from reference TRBV19 and TRBJ1-1): DGGITQSPKYLFRKEGQNVTLSCEQNLNHDAMYWYRQDPGQGLRLIYYSQIVNDFQKGDIAEGYSVSREKKESFPLTVTSAQKNPTAFYLCASSIVPGGMNTEAFFGQGTRLTVV.

The chain uses TRBV6-1 and TRBJ1-4; 7 bases align to TRBD1. The CDR3 is made up of 15 amino acids. The V and J ends lost 5 bases and 8 bases, in that order; junction bases with no gene match: 11. In germline, CDR1 is MNHNS, CDR2 SASEGT. CDR3 region: CASSQGGGPREKLFF. In nucleotides, the CDR3 is TGTGCCAGCAGTCAGGGGGGGGGCCCTAGGGAAAAACTGTTTTTT.

The gene calls are TRBV20-1 and TRBJ2-7; D is unresolved. This CDR3 spans 11 amino acids. Per the germline V gene, CDR1 is DFQATT and CDR2 is SNEGSKA (reference sequence). The V end lost 8 bases, the J end lost 6 bases, and 14 bases lay between the germline ends. The CDR3 DNA reads TGCAGTCCAGGCCCGTCCGCCGAGCAGTACTTC. Amino acids: CSPGPSAEQYF.

The rearrangement links TRBV19 to TRBJ1-2; possibly TRBD1 for D (6 bases). The germline V gene has CDR1 LNHDA and CDR2 SQIVND (reference sequence). The CDR3 covers 15 residues. The V and J ends lost 8 bases and 4 bases respectively, with 20 bases between them. DNA for the CDR3: TGTGCCAGTGGCTATTCCCAGGGGACCCCCTATGGCTACACCTTC. Translated: CASGYSQGTPYGYTF.

The rearrangement joins TRBV4-1 to TRBJ1-2; D is possibly TRBD1 (6 bases). Per the germline V gene, CDR1 is MGHRA and CDR2 is YSYEKL. This CDR3 spans 15 amino acids. Trimming pared 0 bases from V and 5 bases from J, leaving 13 bases between. The DNA of the CDR3 is TGCGCCAGCAGCCAAGATGGGGGGGCAGGGTATGGCTACACCTTC. The encoded protein is CASSQDGGAGYGYTF.

Of note for this clone: Other DNA sequences in this specimen translate into the identical CDR3. The V and J genes are TRBV27 and TRBJ2-7, with 7 bases aligning to TRBD1. Trimming removed 5 bases from V and 2 bases from J; junction bases left unmatched: 3. This CDR3 has 13 residues. CDR1 MNHEY and CDR2 SMNVEV come from the germline V gene (reference sequence). CDR3 bases: TGTGCCAGCAGTGTCGGGACAGCCTACGAGCAGTACTTC. As protein: CASSVGTAYEQYF.

This rearrangement joins TRBV27 to TRBJ2-3; D is perhaps TRBD1 (5 bases). V was clipped by 10 bases and J by 2 bases, with 7 bases between them. CDR3 length: 11 residues. Germline CDR1 MNHEY, CDR2 SMNVEV (reference sequence). In nucleotides, the CDR3 is TGTGCCACGACAGTCACAGATACGCAGTATTTT. Its translation: CATTVTDTQYF.

About this clone: Other nucleotide sequences from this sample produce the same CDR3. V usage is TRBV7-9 and J usage is TRBJ2-2; D gene uncertain. In germline, CDR1 is SEHNR, CDR2 FQNEAQ (reference sequence). The CDR3 loop spans 14 amino acids. The ends were cut back, 1 base at V and 1 base at J, with 4 bases in the middle. The CDR3 region has the DNA TGTGCCAGCAGCTTAGGGGGGAACACCGGGGAGCTGTTTTTT. Protein: CASSLGGNTGELFF.

This sequence joins TRBV5-1 and TRBJ2-1; TRBD2 aligns across 8 bases. Germline V gene data show CDR1 as SGHRS and CDR2 as YFSETQ. The trim removed 4 bases at V and 1 base at J, leaving 7 bases unmatched. The CDR3 loop spans 16 amino acids. DNA for the CDR3: TGCGCCAGCAGCCCGTCGGCGGGAGGTTCCTACAATGAGCAGTTCTTC. Its translation: CASSPSAGGSYNEQFF.

This sequence joins TRBV27 and TRBJ2-7; D is possibly TRBD1 or TRBD2 (6 bases each). From germline, CDR1 is MNHEY and CDR2 SMNVEV (reference sequence). The CDR3 runs 14 residues. V was clipped by 6 bases and J by 4 bases, with 16 bases between them. The CDR3 bases are TGTGCCAGCAGCCCCGTGGGGGGCCGGTACGAGCAGTACTTC. Its translation is CASSPVGGRYEQYF.

The rearrangement links TRBV6-5 to TRBJ1-4; maybe TRBD1 (6 bases). This CDR3 contains 14 residues. V was cut by 6 bases and J by 14 bases, with 22 bases left in between. Per the germline V gene, CDR1 is MNHEY and CDR2 is SVGAGI. The CDR3, as DNA: TGTGCCAGCAGCCTAATGGGGGCCCGGGACATTCTGTTTTTT. Protein product: CASSLMGARDILFF.